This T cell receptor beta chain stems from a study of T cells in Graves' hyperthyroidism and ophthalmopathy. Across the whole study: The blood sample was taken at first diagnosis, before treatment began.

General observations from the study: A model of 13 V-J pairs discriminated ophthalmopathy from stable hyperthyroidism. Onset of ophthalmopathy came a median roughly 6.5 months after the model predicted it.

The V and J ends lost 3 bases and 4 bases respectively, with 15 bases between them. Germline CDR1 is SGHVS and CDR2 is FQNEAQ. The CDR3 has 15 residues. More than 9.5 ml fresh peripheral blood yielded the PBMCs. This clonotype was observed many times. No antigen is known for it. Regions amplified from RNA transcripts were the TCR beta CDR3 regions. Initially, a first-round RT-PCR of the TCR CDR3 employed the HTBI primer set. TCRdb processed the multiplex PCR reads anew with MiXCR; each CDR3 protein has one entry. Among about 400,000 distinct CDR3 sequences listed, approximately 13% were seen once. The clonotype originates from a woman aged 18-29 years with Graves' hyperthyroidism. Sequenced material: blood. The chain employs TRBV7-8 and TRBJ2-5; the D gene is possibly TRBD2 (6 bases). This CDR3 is CASSFGGKGGETQYF. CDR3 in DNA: TGTGCCAGCAGCTTTGGGGGGAAGGGCGGAGAGACCCAGTACTTC.